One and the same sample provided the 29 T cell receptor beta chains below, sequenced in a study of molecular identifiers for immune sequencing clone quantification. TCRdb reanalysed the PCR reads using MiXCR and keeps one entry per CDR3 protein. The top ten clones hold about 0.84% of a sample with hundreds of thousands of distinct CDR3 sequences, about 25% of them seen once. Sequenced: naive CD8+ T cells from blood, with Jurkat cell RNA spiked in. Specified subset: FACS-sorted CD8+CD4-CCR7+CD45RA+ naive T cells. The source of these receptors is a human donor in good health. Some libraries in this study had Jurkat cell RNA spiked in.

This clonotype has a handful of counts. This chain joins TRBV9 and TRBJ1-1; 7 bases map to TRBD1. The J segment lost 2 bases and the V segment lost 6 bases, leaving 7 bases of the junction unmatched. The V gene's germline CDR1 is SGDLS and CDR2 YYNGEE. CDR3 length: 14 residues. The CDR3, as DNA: TGTGCCAGCACCCGGAGACAGGGAAACACTGAAGCTTTCTTT. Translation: CASTRRQGNTEAFF.

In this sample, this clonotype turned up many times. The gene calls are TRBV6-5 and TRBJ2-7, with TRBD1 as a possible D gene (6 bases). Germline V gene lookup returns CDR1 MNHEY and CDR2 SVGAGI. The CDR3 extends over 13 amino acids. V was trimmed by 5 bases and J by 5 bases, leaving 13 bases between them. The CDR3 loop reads CASSATGLHEQYF. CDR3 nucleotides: TGTGCCAGCAGTGCCACAGGGCTGCACGAGCAGTACTTC.

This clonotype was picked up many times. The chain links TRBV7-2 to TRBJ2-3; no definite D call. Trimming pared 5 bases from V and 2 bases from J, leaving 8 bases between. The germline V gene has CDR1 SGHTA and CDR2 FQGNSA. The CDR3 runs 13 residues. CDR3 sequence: CASSRAYTDTQYF. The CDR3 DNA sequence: TGTGCCAGCAGCCGCGCCTACACAGATACGCAGTATTTT.

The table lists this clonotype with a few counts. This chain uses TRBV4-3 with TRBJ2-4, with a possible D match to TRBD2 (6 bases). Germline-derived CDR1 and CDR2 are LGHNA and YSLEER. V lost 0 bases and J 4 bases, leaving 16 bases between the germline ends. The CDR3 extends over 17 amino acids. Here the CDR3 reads CASSQDPRGRLKNIQYF. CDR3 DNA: TGCGCCAGCAGCCAAGATCCCCGGGGGAGGTTGAAAAACATTCAGTACTTC.

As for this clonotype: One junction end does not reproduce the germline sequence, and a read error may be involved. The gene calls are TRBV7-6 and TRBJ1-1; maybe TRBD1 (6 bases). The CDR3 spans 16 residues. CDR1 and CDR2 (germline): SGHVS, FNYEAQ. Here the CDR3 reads CASRLGWPGANTAAFF. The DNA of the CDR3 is TGTGCCAGCCGCTTAGGGTGGCCAGGGGCGAACACTGCAGCTTTCTTT.

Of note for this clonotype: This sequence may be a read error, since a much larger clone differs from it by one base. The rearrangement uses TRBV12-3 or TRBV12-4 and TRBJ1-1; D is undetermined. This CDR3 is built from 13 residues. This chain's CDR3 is CPSSPKVGIEAFF. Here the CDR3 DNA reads TGTCCCAGCAGTCCTAAGGTTGGGATCGAAGCTTTCTTT.

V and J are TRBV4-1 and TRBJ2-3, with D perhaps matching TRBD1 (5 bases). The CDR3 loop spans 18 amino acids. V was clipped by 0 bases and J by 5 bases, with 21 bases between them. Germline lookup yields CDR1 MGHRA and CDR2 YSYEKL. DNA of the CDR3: TGCGCCAGCAGCCAAGAACCCTCGGCCGTGGGGCGCGGAGATACGCAGTATTTT. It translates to CASSQEPSAVGRGDTQYF.

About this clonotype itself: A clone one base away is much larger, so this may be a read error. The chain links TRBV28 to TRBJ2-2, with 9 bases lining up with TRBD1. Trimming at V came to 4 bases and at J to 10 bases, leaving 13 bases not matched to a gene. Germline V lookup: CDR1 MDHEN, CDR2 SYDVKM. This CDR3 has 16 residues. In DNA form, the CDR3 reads TGTGCCAGCAGTTGGATACGGGACAGGGAATCGTCGGAGCTGTTTTTT. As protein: CASSWIRDRESSELFF.

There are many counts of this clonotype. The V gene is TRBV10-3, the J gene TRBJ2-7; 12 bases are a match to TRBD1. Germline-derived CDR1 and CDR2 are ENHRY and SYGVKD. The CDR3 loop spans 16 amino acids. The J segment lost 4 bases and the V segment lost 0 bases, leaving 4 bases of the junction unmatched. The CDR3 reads CAISESGQGAWYEQYF. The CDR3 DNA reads TGTGCCATCAGTGAGTCGGGACAGGGGGCTTGGTACGAGCAGTACTTC.

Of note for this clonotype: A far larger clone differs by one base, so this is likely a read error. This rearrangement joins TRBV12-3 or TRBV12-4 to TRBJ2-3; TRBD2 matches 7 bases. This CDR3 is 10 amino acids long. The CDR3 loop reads CASRGDTQSF. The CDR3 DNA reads TGTGCCAGCCGGGGGGATACGCAGTCTTTT.

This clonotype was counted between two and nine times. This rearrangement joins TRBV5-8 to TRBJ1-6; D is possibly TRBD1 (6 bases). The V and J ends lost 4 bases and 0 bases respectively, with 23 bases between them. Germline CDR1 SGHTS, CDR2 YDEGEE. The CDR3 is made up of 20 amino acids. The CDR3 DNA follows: TGTGCCAGCAGCCAATACCGAAAAACGGACAGAGGCTCCTATAATTCACCCCTCCACTTT. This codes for CASSQYRKTDRGSYNSPLHF.

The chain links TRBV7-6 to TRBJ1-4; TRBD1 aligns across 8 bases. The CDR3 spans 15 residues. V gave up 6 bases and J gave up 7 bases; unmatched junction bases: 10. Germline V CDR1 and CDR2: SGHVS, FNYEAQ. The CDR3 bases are TGTGCCAGCAGTTTTACAGGGGGATCTAGTGAAAAACTGTTTTTT. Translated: CASSFTGGSSEKLFF.

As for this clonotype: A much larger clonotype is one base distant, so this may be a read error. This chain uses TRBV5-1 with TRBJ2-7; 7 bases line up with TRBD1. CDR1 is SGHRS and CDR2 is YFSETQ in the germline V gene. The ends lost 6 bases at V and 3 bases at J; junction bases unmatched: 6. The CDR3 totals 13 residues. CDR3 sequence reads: CASTLDRVYEQYF. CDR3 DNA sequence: TGCGCCAGCACCCTTGACAGGGTCTACGAGCAGTACTTC.

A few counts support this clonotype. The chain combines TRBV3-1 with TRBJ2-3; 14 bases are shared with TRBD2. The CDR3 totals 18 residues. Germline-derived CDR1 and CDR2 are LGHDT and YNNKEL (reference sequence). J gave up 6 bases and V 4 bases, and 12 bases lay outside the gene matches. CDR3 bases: TGTGCCAGCAGCCCCCGACTAGCGGGAGGGCTGGCGGGCGATACGCAGTATTTT. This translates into CASSPRLAGGLAGDTQYF.

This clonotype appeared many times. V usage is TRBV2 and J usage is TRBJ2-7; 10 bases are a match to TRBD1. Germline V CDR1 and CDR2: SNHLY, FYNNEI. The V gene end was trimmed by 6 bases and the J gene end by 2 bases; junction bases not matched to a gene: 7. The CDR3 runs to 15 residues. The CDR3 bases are TGTGCCAGCAGAACGCCGGGACAGGGGCCCTACGAGCAGTACTTC. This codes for CASRTPGQGPYEQYF.

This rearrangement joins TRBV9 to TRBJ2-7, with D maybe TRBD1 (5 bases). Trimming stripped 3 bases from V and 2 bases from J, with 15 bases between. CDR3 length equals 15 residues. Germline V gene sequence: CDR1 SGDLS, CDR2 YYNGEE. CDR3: CASSAEPGPTYEQYF. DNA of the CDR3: TGTGCCAGCAGCGCAGAACCAGGGCCTACCTACGAGCAGTACTTC.

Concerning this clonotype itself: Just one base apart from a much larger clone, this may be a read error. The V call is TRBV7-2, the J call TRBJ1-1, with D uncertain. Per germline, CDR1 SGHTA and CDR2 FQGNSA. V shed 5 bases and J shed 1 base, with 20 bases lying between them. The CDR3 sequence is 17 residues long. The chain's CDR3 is CASSANSWTNKNTEAFF. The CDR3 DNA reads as TGTGCCAGCAGCGCCAATTCCTGGACCAATAAGAACACTGAAGCTTTCTTT. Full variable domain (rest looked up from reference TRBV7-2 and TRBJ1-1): GAGVSQSPSNKVTEKGKDVELRCDPISGHTALYWYRQSLGQGLEFLIYFQGNSAPDKSGLPSDRFSAERTGGSVSTLTIQRTQQEDSAVYLCASSANSWTNKNTEAFFGQGTRLTVV.

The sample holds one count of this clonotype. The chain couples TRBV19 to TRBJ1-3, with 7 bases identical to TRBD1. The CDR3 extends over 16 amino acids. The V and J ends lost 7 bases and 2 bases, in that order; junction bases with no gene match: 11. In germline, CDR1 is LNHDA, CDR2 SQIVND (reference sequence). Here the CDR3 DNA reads TGTGCCAGTACCGACAGGGTCCAATATACTGGAAACACCATATATTTT. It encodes CASTDRVQYTGNTIYF.

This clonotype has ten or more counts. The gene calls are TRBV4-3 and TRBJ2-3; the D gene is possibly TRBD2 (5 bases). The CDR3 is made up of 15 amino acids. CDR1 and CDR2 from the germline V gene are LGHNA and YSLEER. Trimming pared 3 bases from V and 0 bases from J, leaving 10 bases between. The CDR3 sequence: CASSQTPGSTDTQYF. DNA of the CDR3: TGCGCCAGCAGCCAGACGCCGGGGAGCACAGATACGCAGTATTTT.

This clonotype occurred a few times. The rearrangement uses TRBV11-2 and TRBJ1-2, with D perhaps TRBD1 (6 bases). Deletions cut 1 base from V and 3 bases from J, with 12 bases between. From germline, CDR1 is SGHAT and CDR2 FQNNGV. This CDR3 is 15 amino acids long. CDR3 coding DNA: TGTGCCAGCAGCTTAGTAGGGGGGAATGACTATGGCTACACCTTC. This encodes CASSLVGGNDYGYTF.

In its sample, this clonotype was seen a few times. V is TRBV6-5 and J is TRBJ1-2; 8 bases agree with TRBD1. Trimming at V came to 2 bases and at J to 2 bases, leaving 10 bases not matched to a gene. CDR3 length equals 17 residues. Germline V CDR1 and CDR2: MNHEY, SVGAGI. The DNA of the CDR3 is TGTGCCAGCAGTTACGGGCAGGGGGCAGGTTGGAACTATGGCTACACCTTC. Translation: CASSYGQGAGWNYGYTF.

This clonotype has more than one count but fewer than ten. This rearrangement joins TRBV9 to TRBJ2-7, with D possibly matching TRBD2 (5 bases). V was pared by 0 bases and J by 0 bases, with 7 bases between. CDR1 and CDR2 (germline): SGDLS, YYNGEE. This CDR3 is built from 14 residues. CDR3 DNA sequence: TGTGCCAGCAGCGTAGCTACTAGCTCCTACGAGCAGTACTTC. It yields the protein CASSVATSSYEQYF.

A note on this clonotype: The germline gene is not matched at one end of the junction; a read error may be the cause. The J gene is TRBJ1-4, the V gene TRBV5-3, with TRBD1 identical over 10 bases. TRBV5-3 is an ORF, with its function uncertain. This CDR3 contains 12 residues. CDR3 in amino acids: CAWDRGNEELFF. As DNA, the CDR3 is TGTGCTTGGGACAGGGGTAATGAAGAACTGTTTTTT.

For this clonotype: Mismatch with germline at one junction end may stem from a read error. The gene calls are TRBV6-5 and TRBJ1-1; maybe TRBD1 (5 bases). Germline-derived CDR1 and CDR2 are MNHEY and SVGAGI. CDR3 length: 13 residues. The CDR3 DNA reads TGTGCCAGCAGCCCCGGACGGGGCACTGGAGCTTTCTTT. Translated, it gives CASSPGRGTGAFF.

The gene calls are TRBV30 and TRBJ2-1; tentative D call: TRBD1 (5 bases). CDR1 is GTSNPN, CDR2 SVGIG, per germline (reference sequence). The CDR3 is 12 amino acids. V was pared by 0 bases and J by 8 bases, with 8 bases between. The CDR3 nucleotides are TGTGCCTGGAGTGTCTGGGGCGATGAGCAGTTCTTC. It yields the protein CAWSVWGDEQFF.

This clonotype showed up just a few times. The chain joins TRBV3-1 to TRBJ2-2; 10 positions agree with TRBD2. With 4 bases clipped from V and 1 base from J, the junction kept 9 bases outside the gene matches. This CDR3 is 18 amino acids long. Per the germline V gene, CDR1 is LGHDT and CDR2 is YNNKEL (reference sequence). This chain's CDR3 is CASSPGGLAVGNTGELFF. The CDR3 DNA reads TGTGCCAGCAGCCCGGGTGGACTAGCGGTCGGGAACACCGGGGAGCTGTTTTTT.

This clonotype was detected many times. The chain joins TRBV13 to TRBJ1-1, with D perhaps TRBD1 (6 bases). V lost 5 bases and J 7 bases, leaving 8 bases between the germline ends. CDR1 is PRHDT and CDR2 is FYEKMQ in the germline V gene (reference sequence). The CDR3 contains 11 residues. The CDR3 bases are TGTGCCAGCAGCCCAGGGGTTGAAGCTTTCTTT. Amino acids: CASSPGVEAFF.

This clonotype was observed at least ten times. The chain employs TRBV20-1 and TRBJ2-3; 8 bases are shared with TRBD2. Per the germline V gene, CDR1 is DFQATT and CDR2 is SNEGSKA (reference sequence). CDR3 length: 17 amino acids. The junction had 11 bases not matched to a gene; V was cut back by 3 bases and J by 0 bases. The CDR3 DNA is TGCAGTGCTAGCGCCCCCACTAGCGGCCCAAGCACAGATACGCAGTATTTT. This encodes CSASAPTSGPSTDTQYF.

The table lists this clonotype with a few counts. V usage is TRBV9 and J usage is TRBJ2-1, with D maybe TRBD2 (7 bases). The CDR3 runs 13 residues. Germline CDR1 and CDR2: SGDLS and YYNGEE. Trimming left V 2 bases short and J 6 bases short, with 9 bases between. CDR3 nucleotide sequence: TGTGCCAGCAGCGTGGCGGGGGCCAATGAGCAGTTCTTC. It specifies CASSVAGANEQFF.